Listed below are T cell receptor beta chains from one sample, sequenced in a study of T cells in Graves' hyperthyroidism and ophthalmopathy. One entry per CDR3 protein results from TCRdb running MiXCR on the multiplex PCR reads. This repertoire shows 650,000 to 800,000 distinct CDR3 sequences, 45% found once; its top ten account for more than 7%. The source material was peripheral blood or thyroid tissue (not recorded which). The receptors were gathered from an adult man with Graves' disease, either hyperthyroidism or ophthalmopathy (not recorded which). CDR3s include the opening cysteine and the closing phenylalanine or tryptophan. The D gene is left open where the match is weak. Where a row states a size, it is once, few, many or the class of an expanded clone; other rows omit it.

d_gene: -; abundance: few; v_gene: TRBV24-1; j_gene: TRBJ2-5; CDR3aa: CATSDSDRGQEAQYF; CDR3nt: TGTGCCACCAGTGATTCCGACAGAGGCCAAGAGGCCCAGTACTTC
d_gene: -; abundance: once; v_gene: TRBV7-8; j_gene: TRBJ2-6; CDR3aa: CASSLRGLRANVLTF; CDR3nt: TGTGCCAGCAGCTTAAGGGGGTTGAGGGCCAACGTCCTGACTTTC
d_gene: -; abundance: few; v_gene: TRBV5-5; j_gene: TRBJ1-1; CDR3aa: CASSLMGQRTEAFF; CDR3nt: TGTGCCAGCAGCTTGATGGGTCAGAGGACTGAAGCTTTCTTT
d_gene: TRBD1; abundance: -; v_gene: TRBV13; j_gene: TRBJ2-2; CDR3aa: CASSLSGQPLFF; CDR3nt: TGTGCCAGCAGCCTATCGGGACAGCCTCTGTTTTTT
d_gene: -; abundance: -; v_gene: TRBV20-1; j_gene: TRBJ2-2; CDR3aa: CSARGVVATGELFF; CDR3nt: TGCAGTGCTAGAGGGGTGGTGGCCACCGGGGAGCTGTTTTTT
d_gene: TRBD2; abundance: few; v_gene: TRBV20-1; j_gene: TRBJ2-7; CDR3aa: CSARPGGSYEQYF; CDR3nt: TGCAGTGCTAGGCCGGGGGGGTCCTACGAGCAGTACTTC
d_gene: -; abundance: -; v_gene: TRBV12-3/TRBV12-4; j_gene: TRBJ2-5; CDR3aa: CASSPLGLETQYF; CDR3nt: TGTGCCAGCAGCCCCTTAGGTCTAGAGACCCAGTACTTC
d_gene: TRBD1; abundance: -; v_gene: TRBV20-1; j_gene: TRBJ1-1; CDR3aa: CSARLGQGDLEAFF; CDR3nt: TGCAGTGCCCGGTTGGGACAGGGAGATTTGGAAGCTTTCTTT
d_gene: TRBD1; abundance: once; v_gene: TRBV12-3/TRBV12-4; j_gene: TRBJ1-5; CDR3aa: CASSLGDRGGQPQHF; CDR3nt: TGTGCCAGCAGTTTAGGGGACAGGGGAGGACAGCCCCAGCATTTT
d_gene: -; abundance: -; v_gene: TRBV6-4; j_gene: TRBJ1-4; CDR3aa: CASSDGPGDVGKLFF; CDR3nt: TGTGCCAGCAGTGACGGGCCGGGGGACGTGGGAAAACTGTTTTTT
d_gene: TRBD2; abundance: -; v_gene: TRBV7-9; j_gene: TRBJ2-5; CDR3aa: CASSLLTSREETQYF; CDR3nt: TGTGCCAGCAGCTTACTGACTAGCCGGGAAGAGACCCAGTACTTC
d_gene: -; abundance: many; v_gene: TRBV20-1; j_gene: TRBJ1-1; CDR3aa: CSARGGIDTEAFF; CDR3nt: TGCAGTGCTAGAGGAGGGATCGACACTGAAGCTTTCTTT
d_gene: -; abundance: -; v_gene: TRBV20-1; j_gene: TRBJ1-5; CDR3aa: CSARVGGGSNRPQHF; CDR3nt: TGCAGTGCTAGAGTTGGAGGGGGAAGCAATCGGCCCCAGCATTTT
d_gene: -; abundance: -; v_gene: TRBV20-1; j_gene: TRBJ2-7; CDR3aa: CSGGRGFYEQYF; CDR3nt: TGCAGTGGGGGACGGGGATTTTACGAGCAGTACTTC
d_gene: TRBD2; abundance: -; v_gene: TRBV20-1; j_gene: TRBJ2-5; CDR3aa: CSARHGTSGSDVTQYF; CDR3nt: TGCAGTGCTAGACACGGGACTAGCGGGAGTGATGTGACCCAGTACTTC
d_gene: -; abundance: -; v_gene: TRBV29-1; j_gene: TRBJ1-2; CDR3aa: CSVPGGGNYGYTF; CDR3nt: TGCAGCGTCCCCGGGGGGGGTAACTATGGCTACACCTTC
d_gene: TRBD2; abundance: few; v_gene: TRBV20-1; j_gene: TRBJ2-2; CDR3aa: CSARTRGNTGELFF; CDR3nt: TGCAGTGCAAGGACTAGGGGAAACACCGGGGAGCTGTTTTTT
d_gene: -; abundance: few; v_gene: TRBV7-9; j_gene: TRBJ1-1; CDR3aa: CASTSGGLTEAFF; CDR3nt: TGTGCCAGCACCAGCGGGGGATTAACTGAAGCTTTCTTT
d_gene: TRBD1; abundance: -; v_gene: TRBV20-1; j_gene: TRBJ2-6; CDR3aa: CSARDRGLGGANVLTF; CDR3nt: TGCAGTGCGCGGGACAGGGGATTAGGAGGGGCCAACGTCCTGACTTTC
d_gene: -; abundance: -; v_gene: TRBV10-3; j_gene: TRBJ1-1; CDR3aa: CAISRRGGTEAFF; CDR3nt: TGTGCCATCAGCCGTCGGGGGGGAACTGAAGCTTTCTTT
d_gene: TRBD1; abundance: -; v_gene: TRBV6-6; j_gene: TRBJ2-7; CDR3aa: CASSYGPGGAYEQYF; CDR3nt: TGTGCCAGCAGTTACGGCCCAGGGGGCGCATACGAGCAGTACTTC
d_gene: TRBD1; abundance: -; v_gene: TRBV20-1; j_gene: TRBJ2-5; CDR3aa: CSARSGGSETQYF; CDR3nt: TGCAGTGCTAGGTCAGGGGGCTCAGAGACCCAGTACTTC
d_gene: -; abundance: many; v_gene: TRBV7-6; j_gene: TRBJ1-5; CDR3aa: CASSSTINQPQHF; CDR3nt: TGTGCCAGCAGCTCCACAATCAATCAGCCCCAGCATTTT
d_gene: -; abundance: few; v_gene: TRBV20-1; j_gene: TRBJ2-5; CDR3aa: CSASGRVQETQYF; CDR3nt: TGCAGTGCTAGCGGGAGAGTCCAAGAGACCCAGTACTTC
d_gene: -; abundance: many; v_gene: TRBV20-1; j_gene: TRBJ1-1; CDR3aa: CSARVVTEAFF; CDR3nt: TGCAGTGCTAGAGTGGTCACTGAAGCTTTCTTT
d_gene: -; abundance: -; v_gene: TRBV6-1; j_gene: TRBJ1-5; CDR3aa: CASSAAPQSYSNQPQHF; CDR3nt: TGTGCCAGCAGTGCCGCCCCGCAGAGTTATAGCAATCAGCCCCAGCATTTT
d_gene: TRBD1; abundance: -; v_gene: TRBV6-1; j_gene: TRBJ2-7; CDR3aa: CASSVQDRGHYEQYF; CDR3nt: TGTGCCAGCAGTGTTCAGGACAGGGGGCACTACGAGCAGTACTTC
d_gene: -; abundance: few; v_gene: TRBV20-1; j_gene: TRBJ2-7; CDR3aa: CSADSPGEDEQYF; CDR3nt: TGCAGTGCTGACTCCCCAGGGGAGGACGAGCAGTACTTC
d_gene: TRBD1; abundance: -; v_gene: TRBV15; j_gene: TRBJ1-4; CDR3aa: CATRISGGQGNEKLFF; CDR3nt: TGTGCCACCAGAATTTCAGGGGGACAGGGGAATGAAAAACTGTTTTTT
d_gene: -; abundance: -; v_gene: TRBV7-8; j_gene: TRBJ1-5; CDR3aa: CASSWEGQPQHF; CDR3nt: TGTGCCAGCAGCTGGGAGGGTCAGCCCCAGCATTTT
d_gene: TRBD1; abundance: many; v_gene: TRBV7-3; j_gene: TRBJ2-5; CDR3aa: CASSLSGQGGETQYF; CDR3nt: TGTGCCAGCAGCTTATCGGGACAGGGGGGAGAGACCCAGTACTTC
d_gene: -; abundance: few; v_gene: TRBV20-1; j_gene: TRBJ1-2; CDR3aa: CSASGTPSGYTF; CDR3nt: TGCAGTGCCTCCGGGACACCTTCTGGCTACACCTTC